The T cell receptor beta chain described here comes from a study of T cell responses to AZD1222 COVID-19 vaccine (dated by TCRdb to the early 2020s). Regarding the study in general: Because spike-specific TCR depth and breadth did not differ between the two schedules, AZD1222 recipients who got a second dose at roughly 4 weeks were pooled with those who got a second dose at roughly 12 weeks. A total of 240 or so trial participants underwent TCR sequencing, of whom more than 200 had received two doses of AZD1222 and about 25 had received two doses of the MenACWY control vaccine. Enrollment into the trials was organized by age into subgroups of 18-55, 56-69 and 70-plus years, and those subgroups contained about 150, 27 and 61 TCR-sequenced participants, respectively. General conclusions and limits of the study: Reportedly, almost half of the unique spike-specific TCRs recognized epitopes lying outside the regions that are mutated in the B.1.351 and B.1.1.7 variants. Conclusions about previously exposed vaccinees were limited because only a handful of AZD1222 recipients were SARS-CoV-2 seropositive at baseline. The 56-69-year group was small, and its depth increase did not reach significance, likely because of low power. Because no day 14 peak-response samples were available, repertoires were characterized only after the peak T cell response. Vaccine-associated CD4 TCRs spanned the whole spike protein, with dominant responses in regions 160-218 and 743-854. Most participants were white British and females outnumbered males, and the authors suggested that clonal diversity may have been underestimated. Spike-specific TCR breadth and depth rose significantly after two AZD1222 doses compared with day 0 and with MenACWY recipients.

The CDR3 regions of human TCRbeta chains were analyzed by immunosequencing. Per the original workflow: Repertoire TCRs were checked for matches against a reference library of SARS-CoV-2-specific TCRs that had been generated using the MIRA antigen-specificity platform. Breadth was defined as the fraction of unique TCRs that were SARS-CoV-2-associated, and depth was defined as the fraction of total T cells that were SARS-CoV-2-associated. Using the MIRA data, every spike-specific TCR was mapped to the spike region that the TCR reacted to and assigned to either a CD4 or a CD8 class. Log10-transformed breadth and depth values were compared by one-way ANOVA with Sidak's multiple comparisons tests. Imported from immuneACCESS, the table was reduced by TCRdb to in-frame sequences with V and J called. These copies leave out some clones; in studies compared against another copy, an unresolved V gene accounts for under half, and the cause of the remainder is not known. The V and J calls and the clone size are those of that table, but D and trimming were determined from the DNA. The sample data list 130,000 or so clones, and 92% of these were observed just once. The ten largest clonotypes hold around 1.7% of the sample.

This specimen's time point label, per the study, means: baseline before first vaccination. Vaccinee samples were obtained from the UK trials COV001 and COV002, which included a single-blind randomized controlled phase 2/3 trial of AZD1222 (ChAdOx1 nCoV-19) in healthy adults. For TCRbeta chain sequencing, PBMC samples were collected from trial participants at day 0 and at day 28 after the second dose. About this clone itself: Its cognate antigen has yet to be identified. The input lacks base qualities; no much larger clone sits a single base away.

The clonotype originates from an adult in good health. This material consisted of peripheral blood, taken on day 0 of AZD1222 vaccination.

The DNA reads TGCAGCGTTGAAAGACTAGCGGGGCTCACAGATACGCAGTATTTT. The encoded protein is CSVERLAGLTDTQYF. The V gene is TRBV29-1 and the J gene is TRBJ2-3; 11 of the junction bases match TRBD2. Including the terminal cysteine and phenylalanine, the CDR3 comprises 15 residues. The retained sequence is limited to the CDR3, 45 bases, with the frame set at the first base. Unmatched junction bases come to 3, with V trimmed by 2 bases and J by 2 bases. The germline V gene specifies SQVTM as CDR1 and ANQGSEA as CDR2.